The 16 T cell receptor beta chains below were found in one sample sequenced in a study of molecular identifiers for immune sequencing clone quantification. TCRdb passed the PCR reads through MiXCR, listing each CDR3 protein once. The sample contains some 680,000 distinct CDR3 sequences, approximately 24% of which appear only once. Sequenced material: naive CD8+ T cells from blood, with Jurkat cell RNA spiked in. As to subset: FACS-sorted CD8+CD4-CCR7+CD45RA+ naive T cells. Every receptor here comes from a human donor in good health. Some libraries in this study had Jurkat cell RNA spiked in.

This clonotype has a count of ten or more. J is TRBJ1-1 and V is TRBV13; the match to TRBD1 covers 9 bases. The germline gives CDR1 PRHDT, CDR2 FYEKMQ (reference sequence). The CDR3 covers 14 residues. The J segment lost 7 bases and the V segment lost 5 bases, leaving 8 bases of the junction unmatched. CDR3 sequence: CASSTLQGALEAFF. The CDR3 DNA sequence: TGTGCCAGCAGCACGTTACAGGGGGCCCTTGAAGCTTTCTTT.

The chain links TRBV27 to TRBJ2-7; D remains unclear. This CDR3 contains 13 residues. CDR1 and CDR2 from the germline V gene are MNHEY and SMNVEV (reference sequence). V was pared by 6 bases and J by 5 bases, with 14 bases between. The CDR3 coding sequence is TGTGCCAGCAGAAGGAGACTTTCCCACGAGCAGTACTTC. Residues: CASRRRLSHEQYF.

Many counts were recorded for this clonotype. At one boundary the junction diverges from the germline segment, which might be a read error. The chain carries TRBV7-9 and TRBJ2-1; no firm D call. Per germline, CDR1 SEHNR and CDR2 FQNEAQ (reference sequence). The CDR3 is made up of 13 amino acids. The CDR3 nucleotides read TGTGCCAGCAGTTTAGGCAGCTACAATGAGCAGTTCTTC. It is translated as CASSLGSYNEQFF.

This chain joins TRBV4-1 and TRBJ1-2; possibly TRBD1 for D (6 bases). The CDR3 extends over 15 amino acids. The V end was cut by 1 base, the J end by 0 bases, with 9 bases between. CDR1 is MGHRA and CDR2 is YSYEKL in the germline V gene. The CDR3 here is CASSQGQATNYGYTF. CDR3 nucleotides: TGCGCCAGCAGCCAAGGACAGGCCACTAACTATGGCTACACCTTC.

The sample holds a few counts of this clonotype. V gene TRBV20-1 combines with J gene TRBJ2-1, with 10 bases aligning to TRBD2. In germline, CDR1 is DFQATT, CDR2 SNEGSKA (reference sequence). After removal of 3 bases from V and 4 bases from J, the junction contained 3 bases not matched to a gene. The CDR3 consists of 14 residues. The CDR3 region has the DNA TGCAGTGCTAGGGGACTAGCGCTATACAATGAGCAGTTCTTC. It yields the protein CSARGLALYNEQFF.

Many counts were recorded for this clonotype. This chain uses TRBV7-9 with TRBJ2-2; no clear D gene. Trimming cost V 2 bases and J 4 bases, with 11 bases left between them. CDR3 length: 15 residues. Germline V CDR1 and CDR2: SEHNR, FQNEAQ (reference sequence). The CDR3 bases are TGTGCCAGCAGCTTAATCCCCTCGCCCACCGGGGAGCTGTTTTTT. It translates to CASSLIPSPTGELFF. Filled out from reference TRBV7-9 and TRBJ2-2, the complete variable domain reads DTGVSQNPRHKITKRGQNVTFRCDPISEHNRLYWYRQTLGQGPEFLTYFQNEAQLEKSRLLSDRFSAERPKGSFSTLEIQRTEQGDSAMYLCASSLIPSPTGELFFGEGSRLTVL.

In the case of this clonotype: Possible read error: a much larger clone is one base away. The chain links TRBV29-1 to TRBJ1-2; possible D gene TRBD1, 5 bases. Trimming pared 7 bases from V and 4 bases from J, leaving 22 bases between. This CDR3 is 15 amino acids long. CDR1 is SQVTM and CDR2 is ANQGSEA in the germline V gene. The CDR3 reads CSAAGEWTDVYGYTF. CDR3 sequence (DNA): TGCAGCGCCGCGGGGGAGTGGACCGACGTCTATGGCTACACCTTC.

This clonotype has at least ten counts. This chain connects TRBV28 to TRBJ2-7, with a tentative D call TRBD1 (6 bases). The CDR3 has 15 residues. The germline V and J ends were trimmed by 5 bases and 6 bases, with 20 bases remaining between them. Looked up from germline, CDR1 is MDHEN and CDR2 is SYDVKM. CDR3 nucleotides: TGTGCCAGCAGTCCCGACAGGAGACCCTACTCCGAGCAGTACTTC. Protein product: CASSPDRRPYSEQYF.

There are many counts of this clonotype. This sequence joins TRBV7-9 and TRBJ2-5; possibly TRBD2 for D (5 bases). Trimming stripped 2 bases from V and 4 bases from J, with 17 bases between. This CDR3 is 16 amino acids long. The germline V gene encodes CDR1 SEHNR and CDR2 FQNEAQ (reference sequence). In DNA form, the CDR3 reads TGTGCCAGCAGCTTACTTACCAGCGGCGGAGGAGAGACCCAGTACTTC. Its translation is CASSLLTSGGGETQYF.

This clonotype has a count of ten or more. The rearrangement joins TRBV4-1 to TRBJ2-5, with a possible D match to TRBD1 (5 bases). Per the germline V gene, CDR1 is MGHRA and CDR2 is YSYEKL. V shed 4 bases and J shed 5 bases, with 17 bases lying between them. The length of the CDR3 is 15 residues. The CDR3 protein is CASSRSPGMRETQYF. The DNA of the CDR3 is TGCGCCAGCAGCCGATCCCCAGGGATGCGGGAGACCCAGTACTTC.

The sample holds many counts of this clonotype. This chain joins TRBV28 and TRBJ1-6, with D possibly matching TRBD1 (6 bases). From germline, CDR1 is MDHEN and CDR2 SYDVKM. V dropped 3 bases and J dropped 12 bases, with 15 bases sitting between them. The CDR3 runs to 14 residues. As DNA, the CDR3 is TGTGCCAGCAGTTTGATATCAGGGGCCGAACCCCTCCACTTT. It encodes CASSLISGAEPLHF.

This chain joins TRBV11-2 and TRBJ1-1, with a possible D match to TRBD1 (6 bases). With 5 bases removed from V and 7 bases from J, the gap between germline ends came to 20 bases. Germline loops: CDR1 SGHAT, CDR2 FQNNGV. The CDR3 contains 15 residues. The CDR3, as DNA: TGTGCCAGCAGCCTGGGGACAATCAAAGGAGATGAAGCTTTCTTT. It encodes CASSLGTIKGDEAFF.

In the case of this clonotype: Given the absence of the conserved phenylalanine or tryptophan at the CDR3 end, a read error is likely. V gene TRBV9 combines with J gene TRBJ2-3, with 8 bases lining up with TRBD1. The germline CDR1 and CDR2 sequences are SGDLS and YYNGEE. The CDR3 extends over 16 amino acids. V shed 4 bases, J shed 3 bases, and the junction held 10 bases outside the gene matches. The CDR3 here is CASSPGGQGPTDTQYV. CDR3 nucleotide sequence: TGTGCCAGCAGCCCAGGAGGACAGGGACCGACAGATACGCAGTATGTT.

This clonotype was observed many times. The CDR3 region is CSARDLTYEQYF. CDR3 bases: TGCAGTGCTAGGGACTTAACCTACGAGCAGTACTTC. The rearrangement links TRBV20-1 to TRBJ2-7, with D maybe TRBD2 (5 bases). The CDR3 totals 12 residues. The V end was cut by 3 bases, the J end by 2 bases, with 8 bases between. Germline CDR1 is DFQATT and CDR2 is SNEGSKA (reference sequence).

This clonotype has at least ten counts. The gene calls are TRBV7-9 and TRBJ1-2; no clear D gene. The CDR3 has 15 amino acids. CDR1 is SEHNR and CDR2 is FQNEAQ in the germline V gene (reference sequence). The V end was cut by 4 bases, the J end by 0 bases, with 12 bases between. In nucleotides, the CDR3 is TGTGCCAGCAGCTCGCCACCCGGAACTAACTATGGCTACACCTTC. Its protein is CASSSPPGTNYGYTF. Full variable domain (outside the CDR3, taken from reference TRBV7-9 and TRBJ1-2): DTGVSQNPRHKITKRGQNVTFRCDPISEHNRLYWYRQTLGQGPEFLTYFQNEAQLEKSRLLSDRFSAERPKGSFSTLEIQRTEQGDSAMYLCASSSPPGTNYGYTFGSGTRLTVV.

The chain joins TRBV11-2 to TRBJ1-1; D is unclear. This CDR3 spans 15 amino acids. Germline loops: CDR1 SGHAT, CDR2 FQNNGV. Between the trimmed V and J ends, which lost 0 bases and 4 bases, there was a span of 12 bases. CDR3 in amino acids: CASSLEATVSTEAFF. The CDR3, as DNA: TGTGCCAGCAGCTTAGAGGCCACGGTGAGCACTGAAGCTTTCTTT.